This T cell receptor (beta chain) originates from a study of blood T cell repertoires in COVID-19. Study background: The origin of the acute and convalescent COVID-19 samples was the United States, Italy and Spain. PBMCs, B-cell-depleted T cells, or T cells provided the cDNA or gDNA that made up the material.

It was during active infection that Seattle patients were enrolled and then longitudinally followed. There are 14 residues in the CDR3. Germline loops: CDR1 MNHEY, CDR2 SMNVEV (reference sequence). Trimming removed 6 bases from V and 2 bases from J, with 14 bases in between. In the study's own analysis: Cell counts per sample came from amplifying reference gene primers. TCRdb's table, derived via immunoSEQ multiplex PCR, lists solely in-frame clones and lacks some. V and J calls and clone size follow that table, whereas D and trimming were derived from the DNA. The data contain approximately 170,000 clones, under 95% of them seen just once; the ten biggest clones take up approximately 4.6%.

V usage is TRBV27 and J usage is TRBJ2-7; no reliable D call. The source is a man between 18 and 35 years old with COVID-19, enrolled during active disease. Sequencing input: peripheral blood. The CDR3 protein is CASSKYPGPYEQYF. CDR3 bases: TGTGCCAGCAGCAAGTACCCAGGCCCCTACGAGCAGTACTTC.